This TCR beta chain was obtained from a study of metastatic and nonmetastatic thyroid tumors. Study background: From malignant and benign thyroid patients, repertoires in blood and in tumor or nodule tissue were compared. Whole-study results and caveats: As reported, TCR beta diversity in blood and tumor was significantly higher in malignant thyroid tumors than in benign nodules.

This clone was observed at least ten times. Antigen unknown. Germline V lookup: CDR1 MDHEN, CDR2 SYDVKM. V dropped 2 bases and J dropped 7 bases, with 14 bases sitting between them. The CDR3 loop spans 14 amino acids. How the authors handled the data: In papillary thyroid cancer, a distant-metastasis classifier was built using CDR3 differences across clinicopathological groups. TCRdb re-called clones via MiXCR from the PCR reads. The authors' filters were not applied to this entry. The data hold about 37,000 clones, with less than 30% observed a single time. Thyroid surgery took place with no prior treatment in any patient.

This rearrangement joins TRBV28 to TRBJ1-1; a weak D match, TRBD1 (5 bases). The material sequenced was blood. The sequence came from a male donor with papillary thyroid cancer or a benign thyroid nodule (not recorded which). Some clones in this sample may be carry-over from other donors' samples. The CDR3 region is CASSLNQGTFEAFF. CDR3 sequence (DNA): TGTGCCAGCAGTTTAAATCAGGGAACCTTTGAAGCTTTCTTT.